A single sample gave rise to the 13 T cell receptor beta chains below, sequenced in a study of shared clonotypes between healthy human individuals. TCRdb keeps only in-frame clones here, not all; method: immunoSEQ multiplex PCR. The sample records more than 2,000,000 clones, around 94% being singletons. The sequenced sample consisted of naive CD4+ T cells sorted from blood. The subset is: CD45RA+ positively selected. These receptors all come from a man aged 18 to 35 in good health.

As for this clone: In the same sample, other DNA sequences code for this CDR3. Here the CDR3 reads CASSRTSGDNEQFF. Here the CDR3 DNA reads TGTGCCAGCAGTCGGACTAGCGGAGACAATGAGCAGTTCTTC. The gene calls are TRBV7-2 and TRBJ2-1; 10 nucleotides agree with TRBD2. V dropped 6 bases and J dropped 5; count of bases not matched to a gene: 4. Germline V lookup: CDR1 SGHTA, CDR2 FQGNSA. The length of the CDR3 is 14 residues.

This clone was seen a handful of times. Within the sample, other DNA sequences also encode this same CDR3. The chain uses TRBV30 and TRBJ1-1, with D maybe TRBD1 (6 bases). This CDR3 has 13 residues. The germline CDR1 and CDR2 sequences are GTSNPN and SVGIG (reference sequence). Trimming cost V 3 bases and J 2 bases, with 10 bases left between them. The CDR3 is CAWREQGNTEAFF. CDR3 coding DNA: TGTGCCTGGAGAGAACAGGGTAACACTGAAGCTTTCTTT.

The chain joins TRBV7-9 to TRBJ1-2; 10 nucleotides agree with TRBD1. With 0 bases clipped from V and 3 bases from J, the junction kept 10 bases outside the gene matches. CDR3 length: 18 residues. Germline CDR1 SEHNR, CDR2 FQNEAQ (reference sequence). CDR3 protein: CASSLALLFGTGDYGYTF. The CDR3 nucleotides are TGTGCCAGCAGCTTAGCGCTGTTATTTGGGACAGGGGACTATGGCTACACCTTC.

The chain couples TRBV5-1 to TRBJ2-5; 11 bases fit TRBD1. The V and J ends lost 6 bases and 5 bases, in that order; junction bases with no gene match: 6. The CDR3 has 14 amino acids. The germline V gene encodes CDR1 SGHRS and CDR2 YFSETQ. The CDR3 nucleotides are TGCGCCAGCACGGGGACAGGGGGGTCGGAGACCCAGTACTTC. This gives the protein CASTGTGGSETQYF.

This clone was found once. The gene calls are TRBV5-1 and TRBJ2-3, with 15 bases that match TRBD2. The germline gives CDR1 SGHRS, CDR2 YFSETQ. With 4 bases clipped from V and 0 bases from J, the junction kept 9 bases outside the gene matches. CDR3 length: 19 amino acids. DNA of the CDR3: TGCGCCAGCAGCATAATGGGACTAGCGGGAGGCAAAAGCACAGATACGCAGTATTTT. This gives the protein CASSIMGLAGGKSTDTQYF. The whole variable domain, filled in from reference TRBV5-1 and TRBJ2-3, reads KAGVTQTPRYLIKTRGQQVTLSCSPISGHRSVSWYQQTPGQGLQFLFEYFSETQRNKGNFPGRFSGRQFSNSRSEMNVSTLELGDSALYLCASSIMGLAGGKSTDTQYFGPGTRLTVL.

This chain uses TRBV4-3 with TRBJ1-4; D uncertain. With 1 base removed from V and 0 bases from J, the gap between germline ends came to 12 bases. Germline lookup yields CDR1 LGHNA and CDR2 YSLEER. There are 17 residues in the CDR3. CDR3 amino acids: CASSQGQLIATNEKLFF. In DNA, the CDR3 is TGCGCCAGCAGCCAAGGCCAATTGATAGCAACTAATGAAAAACTGTTTTTT.

With regard to this clone: In the same sample, other DNA sequences code for this CDR3. This rearrangement joins TRBV2 to TRBJ1-2; D call uncertain. The CDR3 runs to 12 residues. Trimming left V 2 bases short and J 4 bases short, with 5 bases between. The germline V gene encodes CDR1 SNHLY and CDR2 FYNNEI. The DNA of the CDR3 is TGTGCCAGCAGTGAACCCGGCTATGGCTACACCTTC. Protein sequence: CASSEPGYGYTF. The full variable domain, completed using reference TRBV2 and TRBJ1-2, is EPEVTQTPSHQVTQMGQEVILRCVPISNHLYFYWYRQILGQKVEFLVSFYNNEISEKSEIFDDQFSVERPDGSNFTLKIRSTKLEDSAMYFCASSEPGYGYTFGSGTRLTVV.

About this clone: This sample also contains other DNA sequences that code for the same CDR3. The genes are TRBV10-3 and TRBJ1-5; D possibly corresponds to TRBD1 (6 bases). V gave up 2 bases and J gave up 1 base, with 6 bases separating them. This CDR3 region has 14 residues. Germline values: CDR1 ENHRY, CDR2 SYGVKD. The CDR3 bases are TGTGCCATCAGTGAGGGACAGAGCAATCAGCCCCAGCATTTT. Protein: CAISEGQSNQPQHF.

The count of this clone is one. The CDR3, as DNA: TGCGCCAGCAGCCAAGTGGGGAAGGGCAGCATCTATGGCTACACCTTC. Amino acids: CASSQVGKGSIYGYTF. V usage is TRBV4-1 and J usage is TRBJ1-2; no definite D call. Germline V lookup: CDR1 MGHRA, CDR2 YSYEKL. V dropped 1 base and J dropped 4 bases, with 16 bases sitting between them. The length of the CDR3 is 16 residues.

This chain links TRBV11-2 with TRBJ2-5, with 13 bases lining up with TRBD2. CDR3 length equals 17 residues. Germline CDR1 and CDR2: SGHAT and FQNNGV. Losses at the gene ends were 5 bases for V and 5 bases for J; bases not matched to a gene: 11. This CDR3 is CASSPFRTSGGRETQYF. CDR3 DNA: TGTGCCAGCAGCCCCTTCCGGACTAGCGGGGGTCGGGAGACCCAGTACTTC. The full variable domain, rest sourced from reference TRBV11-2 and TRBJ2-5, is EAGVAQSPRYKIIEKRQSVAFWCNPISGHATLYWYQQILGQGPKLLIQFQNNGVVDDSQLPKDRFSAERLKGVDSTLKIQPAKLEDSAVYLCASSPFRTSGGRETQYFGPGTRLLVL.

This chain uses TRBV7-2 with TRBJ2-3, with a tentative D call TRBD2 (6 bases). The germline V gene encodes CDR1 SGHTA and CDR2 FQGNSA. This CDR3 comprises 14 residues. V was clipped by 0 bases and J by 4 bases, with 8 bases between them. Here the CDR3 DNA reads TGTGCCAGCAGCTTAGCGGCGGGGCCAGATACGCAGTATTTT. Translated, it gives CASSLAAGPDTQYF.

A remark on this clone: At one of its ends the junction is not consistent with the germline gene, which may arise from a read error. Other DNA variants within this sample encode the same CDR3. The chain has TRBV7-7 and TRBJ2-5; possible D gene TRBD1, 6 bases. Germline CDR1 reads SSHAT; CDR2 reads FNYEAQ (reference sequence). The CDR3 sequence is 13 residues long. The CDR3 bases are TGTGCTAGCAGCCAAGACAGGCAAGAGACCCAGTACTTC. Translating it yields CASSQDRQETQYF.

The rearrangement joins TRBV6-5 to TRBJ2-3; 7 bases align to TRBD2. The J segment lost 1 base and the V segment lost 6 bases, leaving 4 bases of the junction unmatched. CDR1 MNHEY and CDR2 SVGAGI come from the germline V gene. The CDR3 totals 14 residues. The CDR3 region is CASSQRGGTDTQYF. CDR3 in DNA: TGTGCCAGCAGCCAGCGGGGAGGCACAGATACGCAGTATTTT.